Below, 2 T cell receptor beta chains from the same sample are listed, as sequenced in a study of T cell responses to AZD1222 COVID-19 vaccine. Generated by immunoSEQ multiplex PCR, the TCRdb table keeps only in-frame clones and is missing some. The data show over 85,000 clones, about 85% seen once. Specimen: peripheral blood, collected on day 0 of AZD1222 vaccination. The source of these receptors is an adult in good health.

This clone has only a few counts. The J gene is TRBJ1-1, the V gene TRBV19, with 9 nucleotides matching TRBD1. This CDR3 spans 14 amino acids. The germline V gene encodes CDR1 LNHDA and CDR2 SQIVND (reference sequence). Germline trimming cut 3 bases from V and 3 bases from J; bases unmatched to any gene: 2. The CDR3 here is CASSINRGHTEAFF. In DNA form, the CDR3 reads TGTGCCAGTAGTATTAACAGGGGGCACACTGAAGCTTTCTTT. Drawing the rest from reference TRBV19 and TRBJ1-1, the complete variable domain is DGGITQSPKYLFRKEGQNVTLSCEQNLNHDAMYWYRQDPGQGLRLIYYSQIVNDFQKGDIAEGYSVSREKKESFPLTVTSAQKNPTAFYLCASSINRGHTEAFFGQGTRLTVV.

CDR3 coding DNA: TGTGCCTGGAGGTTCTCCTCCGAAGCTTTCTTT. This encodes CAWRFSSEAFF. This chain joins TRBV30 and TRBJ1-1; D is unresolved. Germline assignment: CDR1 GTSNPN and CDR2 SVGIG (reference sequence). The V end lost 3 bases, the J end lost 8 bases, and 10 bases lay between the germline ends. The CDR3 length is 11 residues. Looking up the rest from reference TRBV30 and TRBJ1-1 gives the full variable domain: SQTIHQWPATLVQPVGSPLSLECTVEGTSNPNLYWYRQAAGRGLQLLFYSVGIGQISSEVPQNLSASRPQDRQFILSSKKLLLSDSGFYLCAWRFSSEAFFGQGTRLTVV.